This is a list of T cell receptor beta chains from one sample in a study of chemoradiotherapy in HPV16-positive cancers. Here immunoSEQ multiplex PCR was the method, and the copy in TCRdb shows in-frame clones only, minus some. The sample has 25,000 to 40,000 clones; about 86% are singletons. This material consisted of blood, taken from a patient who underwent chemoradiotherapy. All receptors derive from a human donor with HPV-associated anogenital cancer. The CDR3 runs from the conserved cysteine through the conserved F or W. Fields, in order: V gene, J gene, CDR3 protein.

v_call: TRBV19; j_call: TRBJ2-5; cdr3_aa: CASQDRGGGYQETQYF
v_call: TRBV7-2; j_call: TRBJ2-7; cdr3_aa: CASSYTGTSGGPPGQYF
v_call: TRBV9; j_call: TRBJ1-2; cdr3_aa: CASSPRGDRDGYTF
v_call: TRBV5-8; j_call: TRBJ2-7; cdr3_aa: CASSPSLYEQYF
v_call: TRBV18; j_call: TRBJ1-1; cdr3_aa: CASSRDRGGTEAFF
v_call: TRBV28; j_call: TRBJ1-5; cdr3_aa: CASSLGRTGEIGNQPQHF
v_call: TRBV19; j_call: TRBJ2-6; cdr3_aa: CASSGVAGANVLTF
v_call: TRBV4-1; j_call: TRBJ2-7; cdr3_aa: CASSQDLSLAGGPREQYF
v_call: TRBV11-2; j_call: TRBJ1-5; cdr3_aa: CASSLDAGFGNQPQHF
v_call: TRBV4-3; j_call: TRBJ1-6; cdr3_aa: CASSQVGYGGGSPLHF
v_call: TRBV27; j_call: TRBJ2-7; cdr3_aa: CASSLRPSYEQYF
v_call: TRBV29-1; j_call: TRBJ2-7; cdr3_aa: CSVESPGGTYEQYF
v_call: TRBV28; j_call: TRBJ2-7; cdr3_aa: CASSPPRGGGYEQYF
v_call: TRBV6-4; j_call: TRBJ1-2; cdr3_aa: CASSDSPGGFYGYTF
v_call: TRBV5-6; j_call: TRBJ2-7; cdr3_aa: CASSLYFLVGRNSYEQYF
v_call: TRBV7-8; j_call: TRBJ2-7; cdr3_aa: CASSFDEVGGPYEQYF
v_call: TRBV21-1; j_call: TRBJ1-2; cdr3_aa: CASSKYRTCGYTF
v_call: TRBV10-3; j_call: TRBJ2-3; cdr3_aa: CASSRGTDTQYF
v_call: TRBV7-9; j_call: TRBJ2-1; cdr3_aa: CASIPTAQGSLEQFF
v_call: TRBV5-1; j_call: TRBJ2-1; cdr3_aa: CASSLSGSSYNEQFF
v_call: TRBV6-1; j_call: TRBJ2-7; cdr3_aa: CASSESQDRFYEQYF
v_call: TRBV7-2; j_call: TRBJ2-7; cdr3_aa: CASSLGNVRAYEQYF
v_call: TRBV11-2; j_call: TRBJ2-1; cdr3_aa: CASSLALKGEQFF
v_call: TRBV4-1; j_call: TRBJ1-1; cdr3_aa: CASSQAEGGMNTEAFF
v_call: TRBV5-8; j_call: TRBJ2-3; cdr3_aa: CASSLGGGGTDTQYF
v_call: TRBV9; j_call: TRBJ2-2; cdr3_aa: CASSVRQGAPGELFF
v_call: TRBV27; j_call: TRBJ1-6; cdr3_aa: CASSLILGSEYNSPLHF
v_call: TRBV6-5; j_call: TRBJ2-2; cdr3_aa: CASSPTETGELFF
v_call: TRBV5-6; j_call: TRBJ1-1; cdr3_aa: CASSLEFVRTGMAFF
v_call: TRBV7-9; j_call: TRBJ2-7; cdr3_aa: CASSFTGASYEQYF